A selection of T cell receptor beta chains follows, all from one sample in a study of blood T cell repertoires in COVID-19. The table came from immunoSEQ multiplex PCR; TCRdb's copy has only in-frame clones and leaves some out. The data show 300,000 to 400,000 clones, around 91% seen once. The specimen sequenced was peripheral blood. All receptors derive from a woman aged 18-30 years who had recovered from COVID-19. Each CDR3 is given with its conserved first and last residue. The D gene is left open where the match is weak. Size is omitted from some rows. Given values are once, few, many or a class for expanded clones.

d_gene	abundance	v_gene	j_gene	CDR3nt	CDR3aa
TRBD2	NA	TRBV6-2/TRBV6-3	TRBJ2-1	TGTGCCAGCAGTACAGGACTAGCGAATGAGCAGTTCTTC	CASSTGLANEQFF
NA	NA	TRBV7-2	TRBJ2-1	TGTGCCAGCAGCTTAGGGGCACTCAATGAGCAGTTCTTC	CASSLGALNEQFF
NA	NA	TRBV6-2/TRBV6-3	TRBJ2-2	TGTGCCAGCAGTTACAAGAGGACTTTCGGCGGGGAGCTGTTTTTT	CASSYKRTFGGELFF
NA	NA	TRBV19	TRBJ1-2	TGTGCCAGTAGTTGGCCAGAGACATATGGCTACACCTTC	CASSWPETYGYTF
NA	NA	TRBV3-1/TRBV3-2	TRBJ2-5	TGTGCCAGCAGCCAAGAGGCCAACGTGGAGACCCAGTACTTC	CASSQEANVETQYF
TRBD1	NA	TRBV6-5	TRBJ1-5	TGTGCCAGCAGTCGGGACAGGGGAGGACAGCCCCAGCATTTT	CASSRDRGGQPQHF
NA	NA	TRBV5-1	TRBJ2-1	TGCGCCAGCAGCGCTGACAGGATCTTGTACAATGAGCAGTTCTTC	CASSADRILYNEQFF
NA	NA	TRBV7-8	TRBJ1-1	TGTGCCAGCAGCTTAGAGCCGAACACTGAAGCTTTCTTT	CASSLEPNTEAFF
NA	NA	TRBV28	TRBJ2-6	TGTGCCAGCAGTTTCCTGGGGGCGCAAGGGGCCAACGTCCTGACTTTC	CASSFLGAQGANVLTF
TRBD1	once	TRBV15	TRBJ1-6	TGTGCCACCAGCAGGGTGACAGGGTCTAGCTCACCCCTCCACTTT	CATSRVTGSSSPLHF
TRBD2	NA	TRBV11-2	TRBJ2-2	TGTGCCAGCAGCCTTCTAGCGGGAAGGAACACCGGGGAGCTGTTTTTT	CASSLLAGRNTGELFF
TRBD1	NA	TRBV19	TRBJ1-4	TGTGCCAGTAGTGCCTACAGGGGTACTTATGAAAAACTGTTTTTT	CASSAYRGTYEKLFF
NA	NA	TRBV30	TRBJ1-2	TGTGCCTGGAGCCTAGAAGGGAGCGGCTACACCTTC	CAWSLEGSGYTF
NA	NA	TRBV28	TRBJ1-5	TGTGCCAGCAGTTTTGTAGACTACAGCCCGAGCAATCAGCCCCAGCATTTT	CASSFVDYSPSNQPQHF
NA	once	TRBV7-8	TRBJ1-6	TGTGCCAGCAGCTTAGAAGGGGCAGGGACTGCTTCACCCCTCCACTTT	CASSLEGAGTASPLHF
NA	NA	TRBV6-5	TRBJ2-1	TGTGCCAGCAGTCCATTGGTGGCCTCCTACAATGAGCAGTTCTTC	CASSPLVASYNEQFF
NA	NA	TRBV18	TRBJ1-2	TGTGCCAGCTCACCACAAGCAGGGGGCTACACCTTC	CASSPQAGGYTF
NA	once	TRBV3-1/TRBV3-2	TRBJ1-3	TGTGCCAGCAGCCCCGCACAGGTAAAAGGGGGAAACACCATATATTTT	CASSPAQVKGGNTIYF
TRBD1	NA	TRBV5-4	TRBJ1-2	TGTGCCAGCAGCGGCGACAGGGGATACTATGGCTACACCTTC	CASSGDRGYYGYTF
NA	NA	TRBV15	TRBJ1-1	TGTGCCACCAGCAGAGAAGCGGTAGGGCCTACCACTGAAGCTTTCTTT	CATSREAVGPTTEAFF
NA	NA	TRBV7-2	TRBJ2-5	TGTGCCAGCAGCTTGGACTGGCTAGTACAAGAGACCCAGTACTTC	CASSLDWLVQETQYF
NA	once	TRBV9	TRBJ2-5	TGTGCCAGCAGCAGGGGTGTTATGGAGACCCAGTACTTC	CASSRGVMETQYF
NA	NA	TRBV28	TRBJ1-1	TGTGCCAGCAGCCAGGGGTGGGACACTGAAGCTTTCTTT	CASSQGWDTEAFF
NA	NA	TRBV5-1	TRBJ2-5	TGCGCCAGCAGCTTATCAATTTGGAGTCTCGAGACCCAGTACTTC	CASSLSIWSLETQYF
TRBD2	NA	TRBV18	TRBJ2-1	TGTGCCAGCTCCTACGGACTAGCGGGGAACCATGAGCAGTTCTTC	CASSYGLAGNHEQFF
NA	NA	TRBV27	TRBJ2-1	TGTGCCAGCAGACTGGACTCTGGTAGGAATGAGCAGTTCTTC	CASRLDSGRNEQFF
NA	NA	TRBV6-5	TRBJ2-2	TGTGCCAGCAGAGTACCGGGACAACACACCGGGGAGCTGTTTTTT	CASRVPGQHTGELFF
TRBD2	NA	TRBV6-5	TRBJ2-2	TGTGCCAGCAGTTACTTAGCGGGAGTTCCCGGGGAGCTGTTTTTT	CASSYLAGVPGELFF
TRBD1	NA	TRBV19	TRBJ1-1	TGTGCCAGTAGGAAGGGGGCGAGGACTGAAGCTTTCTTT	CASRKGARTEAFF
NA	NA	TRBV2	TRBJ2-5	TGTGCCAGCAAACCGGGACTCCAAGAGACCCAGTACTTC	CASKPGLQETQYF
TRBD1	NA	TRBV30	TRBJ1-2	TGTGCCTGGAGGGATAGAGGGGGCGGTGGCTACACCTTC	CAWRDRGGGGYTF
TRBD2	NA	TRBV7-8	TRBJ2-3	TGTGCCAGCAGCCACCCCACGCGGGGGGGCTGGGATACGCAGTATTTT	CASSHPTRGGWDTQYF
NA	NA	TRBV19	TRBJ1-2	TGTGCCAGTAGTTCCAAGACAGGCTATGGCTACACCTTC	CASSSKTGYGYTF
NA	few	TRBV7-9	TRBJ2-5	TGTGCCAGCAGCTTAGCCCGCGGTGGAGCAGAGACCCAGTACTTC	CASSLARGGAETQYF
TRBD1	NA	TRBV2	TRBJ2-1	TGTGCCAGCAGTGTGGTGGGACAGGGTGGCTCCTACAATGAGCAGTTCTTC	CASSVVGQGGSYNEQFF
TRBD1	NA	TRBV11-2	TRBJ1-2	TGTGCCAGCAGCTTACCCCCCGACAGGGGCACGCGGGGCTACACCTTC	CASSLPPDRGTRGYTF
TRBD1	NA	TRBV11-3	TRBJ1-3	TGTGCCAGCAGCGAGAGAAGGGGACAGATCTTACGAAACACCATATATTTT	CASSERRGQILRNTIYF
TRBD2	NA	TRBV19	TRBJ2-1	TGTGCCACCAAACCCACTACTAGCGGGTACAATGAGCAGTTCTTC	CATKPTTSGYNEQFF
NA	NA	TRBV3-1/TRBV3-2	TRBJ2-5	TGTGCCAGCAGCCAGCTACCGTATGGGGGGGAGACCCAGTACTTC	CASSQLPYGGETQYF
NA	NA	TRBV18	TRBJ1-1	TGTGCCAGCTCACCACTTGTACAGAAGAACACTGAAGCTTTCTTT	CASSPLVQKNTEAFF
NA	NA	TRBV10-3	TRBJ1-4	TGTGCCATCAGTGAGAGGGCACAGGCACTTGCAACTAATGAAAAACTGTTTTTT	CAISERAQALATNEKLFF
TRBD1	NA	TRBV30	TRBJ1-2	TGTGCCTGGAGTAAGGGGGACAGGGGCTACACCTTC	CAWSKGDRGYTF
NA	NA	TRBV5-4	TRBJ2-1	TGTGCCAGCAGCTTGCTCAGGGGGGACTACAATGAGCAGTTCTTC	CASSLLRGDYNEQFF
NA	NA	TRBV13	TRBJ1-2	TGTGCCAGCAGCTTAGGAAAAAATAGTGGCTACACCTTC	CASSLGKNSGYTF